This TCR beta chain was captured in a study of ipilimumab plus nivolumab after autologous stem cell transplantation. Method: immunoSEQ multiplex PCR; TCRdb's copy keeps in-frame clones and lacks some. The table records about 22,000 clones, under 75% of them present only once. The sample holds one count of this clone. Germline V gene sequence: CDR1 SNHLY, CDR2 FYNNEI. This CDR3 spans 15 amino acids. V was pared by 7 bases and J by 1 base, with 16 bases between. This TCR was sampled from a male donor with diffuse large B-cell lymphoma. The sequencing here drew on PBMCs, taken in a trial of ipilimumab plus nivolumab as post-transplant consolidation. The rearrangement joins TRBV2 to TRBJ1-1; D unclear. The CDR3 DNA sequence: TGTGCCAGCACCCGAAGCGGGTCTGAGAACACTGAAGCTTTCTTT. This translates into CASTRSGSENTEAFF.